The 19 T cell receptor beta chains presented below share a single source sample, sequenced in a study of T cell responses to AZD1222 COVID-19 vaccine. Measured with immunoSEQ multiplex PCR; TCRdb has only the in-frame clones, and not every one. The repertoire includes 70,000 to 95,000 clones, roughly 88% of them detected once, and 4% to 5.5% sits in the top ten. Sequencing was performed on peripheral blood, taken on day 0 of MenACWY control vaccination. These receptors all come from an adult in good health.

The chain employs TRBV7-2 and TRBJ2-6, with 9 bases identical to TRBD1. Germline CDR1 reads SGHTA; CDR2 reads FQGNSA. The V and J ends lost 2 bases and 4 bases, in that order; junction bases with no gene match: 3. The CDR3 is made up of 16 amino acids. CDR3 nucleotide sequence: TGTGCCAGCAGCTTACGGACAGGGGCCGGGGCCAACGTCCTGACTTTC. Its protein is CASSLRTGAGANVLTF.

J is TRBJ2-5 and V is TRBV10-2, with D hard to call. The V gene's germline CDR1 is WSHSY and CDR2 SAAADI. This CDR3 comprises 12 residues. The V and J ends lost 7 bases and 3 bases respectively, with 9 bases between them. CDR3 coding DNA: TGCGCCAGCACGGGCAGAAAAGAGACCCAGTACTTC. Protein product: CASTGRKETQYF.

The chain couples TRBV2 to TRBJ2-1; TRBD1 agrees at 7 bases. The junction had 7 bases not matched to a gene; V was cut back by 5 bases and J by 0 bases. Germline values: CDR1 SNHLY, CDR2 FYNNEI. The CDR3 loop spans 16 amino acids. CDR3 coding DNA: TGTGCCAGCAGTCGCTCGGGACAGAGCTCCTACAATGAGCAGTTCTTC. Translating it yields CASSRSGQSSYNEQFF.

The chain employs TRBV9 and TRBJ2-1; maybe TRBD2 (6 bases). Germline V gene sequence: CDR1 SGDLS, CDR2 YYNGEE. This CDR3 is built from 15 residues. V gave up 4 bases and J gave up 1 base, with 12 bases separating them. The CDR3 loop reads CASSPSSESYNEQFF. CDR3 DNA: TGTGCCAGCAGCCCTTCTAGCGAGTCCTACAATGAGCAGTTCTTC.

This clone was seen just once. The chain carries TRBV28 and TRBJ2-3; possible D gene TRBD2, 6 bases. Trimming removed 1 base at V and 8 bases at J, with 34 bases between. The CDR3 consists of 21 residues. Germline V gene sequence: CDR1 MDHEN, CDR2 SYDVKM. This CDR3 reads CASSLYLRTRRLDEWAGTQYF. The CDR3 DNA reads TGTGCCAGCAGTTTATACTTGAGGACCCGGAGACTAGACGAGTGGGCGGGTACGCAGTATTTT.

The rearrangement links TRBV7-9 to TRBJ1-4; D unclear. The V gene's germline CDR1 is SEHNR and CDR2 FQNEAQ (reference sequence). Trimming removed 2 bases at V and 5 bases at J, with 12 bases between. This CDR3 comprises 15 residues. DNA of the CDR3: TGTGCCAGCAGCTTAACTAGGACTAGAAATGAAAAACTGTTTTTT. Residues: CASSLTRTRNEKLFF.

The rearrangement joins TRBV7-8 to TRBJ2-5; no reliable D call. This CDR3 has 14 amino acids. From germline, CDR1 is SGHVS and CDR2 FQNEAQ. Trimming cost V 5 bases and J 1 base, with 11 bases left between them. CDR3 in amino acids: CASSAQEVQETQYF. The CDR3 DNA sequence: TGTGCCAGCAGCGCGCAAGAGGTCCAAGAGACCCAGTACTTC.

The chain uses TRBV28 and TRBJ1-1; 8 bases are a match to TRBD1. V shed 5 bases and J 5 bases; nucleotides not matched to a gene: 10. Germline lookup yields CDR1 MDHEN and CDR2 SYDVKM. The CDR3 runs to 15 residues. The CDR3 protein is CASSTHGQGGTEAFF. CDR3 nucleotide sequence: TGTGCCAGCAGTACCCACGGACAGGGCGGAACTGAAGCTTTCTTT.

The chain uses TRBV7-3 and TRBJ1-1; unclear D gene. The germline V gene encodes CDR1 SGHTA and CDR2 FQGTGA. The CDR3 totals 14 residues. Trimming pared 2 bases from V and 5 bases from J, leaving 12 bases between. The DNA for the CDR3 is TGTGCCAGCAGCTTACTTCTGGGGAGTACTGAAGCTTTCTTT. Translated: CASSLLLGSTEAFF.

The chain has TRBV6-1 and TRBJ1-1; 8 bases agree with TRBD1. Looked up from germline, CDR1 is MNHNS and CDR2 is SASEGT. The trim removed 4 bases at V and 5 bases at J, leaving 12 bases unmatched. CDR3 length: 16 residues. The DNA of the CDR3 is TGTGCCAGCAGTGCAGGACAGGGTCCACGCGGGACTGAAGCTTTCTTT. Its protein is CASSAGQGPRGTEAFF.

This clone was detected only once. This sequence joins TRBV4-3 and TRBJ2-2; 7 bases match TRBD1. The CDR3 has 14 residues. V gave up 4 bases and J gave up 6 bases; unmatched junction bases: 5. Per germline, CDR1 LGHNA and CDR2 YSLEER. This chain's CDR3 is CASSLSTGAGELFF. CDR3 nucleotide sequence: TGCGCCAGCAGCCTATCCACAGGGGCCGGGGAGCTGTTTTTT.

J is TRBJ1-5 and V is TRBV2; D might be TRBD1 (5 bases). The CDR3 is made up of 14 amino acids. The V gene lost 2 bases and the J gene lost 4 bases, with 9 bases spanning the gap. Germline CDR1 and CDR2: SNHLY and FYNNEI. This chain's CDR3 is CASSEQGGNQPQHF. In DNA form, the CDR3 reads TGTGCCAGCAGTGAACAGGGAGGTAATCAGCCCCAGCATTTT.

This rearrangement joins TRBV4-1 to TRBJ2-3; 11 positions match TRBD1. This CDR3 contains 18 residues. Trimming at V came to 4 bases and at J to 2 bases, leaving 11 bases not matched to a gene. Germline V gives CDR1 MGHRA, CDR2 YSYEKL. CDR3 bases: TGCGCCAGCAGCCCCCTGGGGACAGGGGGGTTGAACACAGATACGCAGTATTTT. Translating gives CASSPLGTGGLNTDTQYF.

V and J are TRBV10-2 and TRBJ1-1, with TRBD1 matching over 9 bases. The CDR3 sequence is 15 residues long. J lost 6 bases, V lost 0 bases, and 5 bases had no gene match. Looked up from germline, CDR1 is WSHSY and CDR2 is SAAADI. CDR3 residues: CASSESTGQGPEAFF. The CDR3 nucleotides are TGCGCCAGCAGTGAGTCGACCGGACAGGGGCCTGAAGCTTTCTTT.

The rearrangement joins TRBV28 to TRBJ1-2, with a weak D call TRBD1 (6 bases). V shed 3 bases and J shed 4 bases, with 15 bases lying between them. The CDR3 contains 15 residues. Germline V CDR1 and CDR2: MDHEN, SYDVKM. The CDR3 protein is CASSLRGATFYGYTF. CDR3 sequence (DNA): TGTGCCAGCAGTTTGAGGGGGGCCACGTTCTATGGCTACACCTTC.

The sample holds a few counts of this clone. The V gene is TRBV19, the J gene TRBJ2-1; 7 nucleotides align to TRBD2. This CDR3 is built from 15 residues. V lost 2 bases and J lost 8; bases outside the gene matches: 9. CDR1 LNHDA and CDR2 SQIVND come from the germline V gene (reference sequence). The CDR3 DNA sequence: TGTGCCAGTAGTATAAGGGAGGGAGGTGTCGATGAGCAGTTCTTC. It codes for CASSIREGGVDEQFF.

This chain connects TRBV9 to TRBJ1-5; D not resolved. V was trimmed by 2 bases and J by 5 bases, leaving 8 bases between them. The CDR3 is made up of 13 amino acids. The germline V gene has CDR1 SGDLS and CDR2 YYNGEE. The CDR3 sequence: CASSVGFHQPQHF. DNA of the CDR3: TGTGCCAGCAGCGTTGGTTTCCATCAGCCCCAGCATTTT.

The chain carries TRBV4-3 and TRBJ2-7; D might be TRBD1 or TRBD2, each matching 5 bases. Looked up from germline, CDR1 is LGHNA and CDR2 is YSLEER. The CDR3 has 15 amino acids. V was cut by 1 base and J by 3 bases, with 13 bases left in between. CDR3 region: CASSQARDVDYEQYF. In DNA, the CDR3 is TGCGCCAGCAGCCAAGCACGGGACGTTGACTACGAGCAGTACTTC.

This clone was seen a few times. The rearrangement links TRBV7-7 to TRBJ1-2, with D perhaps matching TRBD1 (6 bases). Germline values: CDR1 SSHAT, CDR2 FNYEAQ (reference sequence). The CDR3 has 16 amino acids. V dropped 1 base and J dropped 6 bases, with 18 bases sitting between them. Here the CDR3 reads CASSLGGASRPDGYTF. The CDR3 region has the DNA TGTGCCAGCAGCTTAGGGGGGGCCAGTCGTCCAGATGGCTACACCTTC.